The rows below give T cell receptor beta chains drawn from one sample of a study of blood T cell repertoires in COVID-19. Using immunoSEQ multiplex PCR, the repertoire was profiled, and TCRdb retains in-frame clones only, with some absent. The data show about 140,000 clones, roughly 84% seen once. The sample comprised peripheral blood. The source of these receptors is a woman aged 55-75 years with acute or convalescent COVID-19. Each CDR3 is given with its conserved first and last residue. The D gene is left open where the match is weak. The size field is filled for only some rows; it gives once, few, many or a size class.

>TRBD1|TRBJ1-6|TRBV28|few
TGTGCCAGCCCTTCCGGGACAGCCAATAATTCACCCCTCCACTTT
CASPSGTANNSPLHF
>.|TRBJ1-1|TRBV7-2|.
TGTGCCAGCAGCCCGGGGGGAGGTGGGAACACTGAAGCTTTCTTT
CASSPGGGGNTEAFF
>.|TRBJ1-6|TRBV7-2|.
TGTGCCAGCAGCTTATTCGGACGGGAGAATTCACCCCTCCACTTT
CASSLFGRENSPLHF
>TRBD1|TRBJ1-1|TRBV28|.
TGTGCCAGCAGCCTTTCACAGGGGTACACTGAAGCTTTCTTT
CASSLSQGYTEAFF
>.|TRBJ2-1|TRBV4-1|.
TGCGCCAGCAGCCAATCGGGATACAATGAGCAGTTCTTC
CASSQSGYNEQFF
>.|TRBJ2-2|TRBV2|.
TGTGCCAGCAGTATCGGGCAGGCTATCGGGAAAACCGGGGAGCTGTTTTTT
CASSIGQAIGKTGELFF
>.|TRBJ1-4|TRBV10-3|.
TGTGCCATCAGGAGGCAGGGCGTGAATGAAAAACTGTTTTTT
CAIRRQGVNEKLFF
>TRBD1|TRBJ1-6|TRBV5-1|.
TGCGCCAGCAGCATACAGACAGGGGCCAGGTCCCTCCACTTT
CASSIQTGARSLHF
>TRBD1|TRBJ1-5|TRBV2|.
TGTGCCAGCAGTCGCGGACAGGGAGGCAATCAGCCCCAGCATTTT
CASSRGQGGNQPQHF
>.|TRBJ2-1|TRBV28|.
TGTGCCAGCAGTTTAGGGCAGGGTGGGTTCTTC
CASSLGQGGFF
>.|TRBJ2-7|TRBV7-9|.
TGTGCCAGCAGCTTAGGATCGGGGTATCGGCCCTACGAGCAGTACTTC
CASSLGSGYRPYEQYF
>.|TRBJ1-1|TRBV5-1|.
TGCGCCAGCAGCCCTTCCCCCATAGTTAGCCTGAACACTGAAGCTTTCTTT
CASSPSPIVSLNTEAFF
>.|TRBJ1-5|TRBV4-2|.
TGTGCCAGCAGCCAAGATCTTGGGAGTTACCAGCCCCAGCATTTT
CASSQDLGSYQPQHF
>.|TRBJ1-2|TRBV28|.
TGTGCCAGCAGTTTAGCAGGCTATGGCTACACCTTC
CASSLAGYGYTF
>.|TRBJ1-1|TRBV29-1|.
TGCAGCGTTGAAGGTAGCCGGGGGGGGCTGGGCGCTGAAGCTTTCTTT
CSVEGSRGGLGAEAFF
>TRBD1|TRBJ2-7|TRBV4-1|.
TGCGCCAGCAGCCGCGGACAGGAAATCTCCTACGAGCAGTACTTC
CASSRGQEISYEQYF
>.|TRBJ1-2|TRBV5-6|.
TGTGCCAGCAGACAGGAGATTCTCGGACGAAACTATGGCTACACCTTC
CASRQEILGRNYGYTF
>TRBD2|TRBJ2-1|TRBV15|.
TGTGCCACCAGTCTGAGCGGGGAGGGCAATGAGCAGTTCTTC
CATSLSGEGNEQFF
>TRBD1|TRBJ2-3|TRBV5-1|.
TGCGCCAGCTCCGGCAGGACAGGGGCCCAGTTAAATACGCAGTATTTT
CASSGRTGAQLNTQYF
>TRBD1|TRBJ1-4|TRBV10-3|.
TGTGCCATCAGTAGACAGGGGGAATCTAATGAAAAACTGTTTTTT
CAISRQGESNEKLFF
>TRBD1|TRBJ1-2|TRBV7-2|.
TGTGCCAGCAGCGACCGACAGGGGATCTATGGCTACACCTTC
CASSDRQGIYGYTF
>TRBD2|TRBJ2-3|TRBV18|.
TGTGCCAGCTCCGGCCTGACAGGGGCCGGGACTAGCGGGGCCTCTAGCACAGATACGCAGTATTTT
CASSGLTGAGTSGASSTDTQYF
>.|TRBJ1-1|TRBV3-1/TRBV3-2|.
TGTGCCAGCAGCCAAGTGGGGGCAAGAACTGAAGCTTTCTTT
CASSQVGARTEAFF
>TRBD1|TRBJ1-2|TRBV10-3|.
TGTGCCATCAGTGGTGGACAGGGGCCGAACTACTATGGCTACACCTTC
CAISGGQGPNYYGYTF
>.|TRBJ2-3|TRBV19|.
TGTGCCAGTAGTATAGGTCCACGGTCGAGCACAGATACGCAGTATTTT
CASSIGPRSSTDTQYF
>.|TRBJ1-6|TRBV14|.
TGTGCCAGCAGCCAAGGACTAGCAGGGCCCCATAATTCACCCCTCCACTTT
CASSQGLAGPHNSPLHF
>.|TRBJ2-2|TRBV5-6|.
TGTGCCAGCAGCCCCCTCTTGACAGAAAACACCGGGGAGCTGTTTTTT
CASSPLLTENTGELFF